The next 3 T cell receptor beta chains were all read from a single sample in a study of regulatory T cells in long-lasting Graves disease (dated by TCRdb to the early 2020s). What this sample's time point label stands for: persistent/refractory GD, antithyroid drugs over 5 years with positive TRAb. For both TCR sequencing and RNA sequencing, RNA was extracted from PBMCs using TRIzol. The protocol used for the library was multiplex PCR. The instrument given in TCRdb is Illumina HiSeq 4000. CDR3 regions were amplified by Arm-PCR with iRepertoire HTBI primers to construct TCR beta libraries. In TCRdb, the public reads were trimmed at Q25 with fastp and aligned with MiXCR, with productive beta chains retained. Merged by CDR3 protein, the rows form single entries marked with the most common genes and DNA. The sample includes 650,000 to 700,000 distinct CDR3 sequences, with around 32% observed a single time. The ten largest clones take up 35% to 55% of the sample.

Here the sequenced sample was peripheral blood mononuclear cells (PBMCs), taken when the disease was refractory, from a patient treated with antithyroid drugs. The receptor source for this set is a female donor with Graves disease.

The chain carries TRBV4-1 and TRBJ1-5; the D is unclear. This CDR3 spans 13 amino acids. Trimming took off 5 bases at V and 6 bases at J, with 11 bases between the two ends. CDR1 is MGHRA and CDR2 is YSYEKL in the germline V gene. CDR3 amino acids: CASSRKRGQPQHF. CDR3 DNA: TGCGCCAGCAGCAGAAAACGAGGTCAGCCCCAGCATTTT.

This sequence joins TRBV7-9 and TRBJ1-5; TRBD1 matches at 7 bases. Germline V gives CDR1 SEHNR, CDR2 FQNEAQ (reference sequence). The length of the CDR3 is 13 residues. Losses at the gene ends were 5 bases for V and 7 bases for J; bases not matched to a gene: 5. In DNA, the CDR3 is TGTGCCAGCAGCCAGGGACAGTTCCAGCCCCAGCATTTT. It yields the protein CASSQGQFQPQHF.

The chain links TRBV5-1 to TRBJ1-2; 7 bases match TRBD1. Germline V gene data show CDR1 as SGHRS and CDR2 as YFSETQ. The ends lost 2 bases at V and 6 bases at J; junction bases unmatched: 7. The CDR3 spans 14 residues. The CDR3 protein is CASSFNAGGDGYTF. Here the CDR3 DNA reads TGCGCCAGCAGCTTCAACGCAGGGGGTGATGGCTACACCTTC.